The present TCR beta chain was sequenced within a study of CD8 T cells in acute hepatitis C reinfection. Notes on the study in general: Acute resolver, follow-up resolver and acute chronic samples had similar high diversity. Overrepresentation in the naive pool did not explain the preferential TRBV04 and TRBV06 usage seen in all groups. A V04-02/J02-02 clonotype was among approximately twelve public ones, independent of outcome.

Measured with immunoSEQ multiplex PCR; TCRdb has only the in-frame clones, and not every one. This sample has some 38,000 clones, with about 86% found just once. This clone was observed once. Antigen unknown. The germline V gene has CDR1 SEHNR and CDR2 FQNEAQ (reference sequence). This CDR3 is built from 13 residues. Between the trimmed V and J ends, which lost 2 bases and 4 bases, there was a span of 8 bases. Specified time point: naive CD8 control sorted from an acute-time-point sample. The receptor's source is a man younger than 40 with chronic hepatitis C. This chain connects TRBV7-9 to TRBJ1-2; D remains unclear. What was sequenced was naive CD8+ T cells from PBMCs. CDR3 DNA sequence: TGTGCCAGCAGCTTAAACAGTGCCTATGGCTACACCTTC. Residues: CASSLNSAYGYTF. Full variable domain (missing parts from reference TRBV7-9 and TRBJ1-2): DTGVSQNPRHKITKRGQNVTFRCDPISEHNRLYWYRQTLGQGPEFLTYFQNEAQLEKSRLLSDRFSAERPKGSFSTLEIQRTEQGDSAMYLCASSLNSAYGYTFGSGTRLTVV.